This T cell receptor (beta chain) originates from a study of OX40 agonist ivuxolimab in advanced cancers. Across the study: Three patients showed partial responses: one hepatocellular carcinoma and two cutaneous melanoma cases.

Trimming removed 4 bases at V and 4 bases at J, with 10 bases between. Germline V gene sequence: CDR1 SGHRS, CDR2 YFSETQ. The CDR3 is 13 residues long. Using immunoSEQ multiplex PCR, the repertoire was profiled, and TCRdb retains in-frame clones only, with some absent. This table holds 75,000 to 90,000 clones, roughly nine tenths found once. This sequence joins TRBV5-1 and TRBJ2-3; no clear D gene. The TCR comes from an adult with an advanced solid tumor such as melanoma, head and neck, liver or kidney cancer. Sequencing was performed on CD4+ or CD8+ T cells sorted from blood, taken in a trial of the OX40 agonist ivuxolimab. CDR3 sequence: CASSPSVADTQYF. The CDR3 region has the DNA TGCGCCAGCAGCCCCTCAGTGGCAGATACGCAGTATTTT. The variable domain in full, completed from reference TRBV5-1 and TRBJ2-3, reads KAGVTQTPRYLIKTRGQQVTLSCSPISGHRSVSWYQQTPGQGLQFLFEYFSETQRNKGNFPGRFSGRQFSNSRSEMNVSTLELGDSALYLCASSPSVADTQYFGPGTRLTVL.